This is a list of T cell receptor beta chains from one sample in a study of shared clonotypes between healthy human individuals. Sequenced by immunoSEQ multiplex PCR; TCRdb stores in-frame clones only, minus some. The profile shows about a million clones, approximately 77% of them singletons. The specimen was memory CD4+ T cells from PBMCs. All receptors come from a man between 18 and 35 years old in good health. Some clones in this sample may be carry-over from other donors' samples. CDR3s include the opening cysteine and the closing phenylalanine or tryptophan. Fields, in order: V gene, J gene, D gene, clone size, CDR3 protein, CDR3 DNA. The D gene is left open where the match is weak. Expanded clones get a size class; other rows say once, few or many, or leave the size out.

TRBV4-3,TRBJ1-5,.,.,CASSQARQVQPQHF,TGCGCCAGCAGCCAAGCCCGACAAGTTCAGCCCCAGCATTTT
TRBV28,TRBJ2-3,TRBD2,.,CASTKGLAGITQYF,TGTGCCAGCACCAAAGGCCTAGCGGGAATCACGCAGTATTTT
TRBV18,TRBJ2-2,.,.,CASSPPTSGELFF,TGTGCCAGCTCACCACCCACATCCGGGGAGCTGTTTTTT
TRBV5-1,TRBJ2-1,TRBD2,.,CASSLAGTSYNEQFF,TGCGCCAGCAGCTTGGCCGGGACTAGCTACAATGAGCAGTTCTTC
TRBV6-5,TRBJ2-7,.,.,CASSYAGDFYEQYF,TGTGCCAGCAGTTATGCAGGGGATTTTTACGAGCAGTACTTC
TRBV5-1,TRBJ2-2,.,.,CASSFSAGAGTGELFF,TGCGCCAGCAGCTTTTCTGCCGGGGCAGGCACCGGGGAGCTGTTTTTT
TRBV6-5,TRBJ2-1,TRBD1,once,CASSNRQGKYEQFF,TGTGCCAGCAGCAACCGACAGGGGAAGTATGAGCAGTTCTTC
TRBV2,TRBJ2-3,.,.,CASSTGLKGTLF,TGTGCCAGCAGTACCGGACTTAAGGGGACCCTTTTT
TRBV5-1,TRBJ1-4,TRBD1,.,CASQGALNEKLFF,TGCGCCAGCCAGGGGGCCCTTAATGAAAAACTGTTTTTT
TRBV2,TRBJ1-1,TRBD1,.,CASSVPAGGLHEAFF,TGTGCCAGCAGTGTCCCGGCAGGGGGCCTCCATGAAGCTTTCTTT
TRBV7-3,TRBJ1-2,.,.,CASSLTGADYGYTF,TGTGCCAGCAGCTTAACAGGGGCGGACTATGGCTACACCTTC
TRBV18,TRBJ2-7,.,.,CASSPQGQAAYEQYF,TGTGCCAGCTCACCACAGGGGCAGGCGGCCTACGAGCAGTACTTC
TRBV2,TRBJ2-5,.,.,CASTRGRETQYF,TGTGCCAGCACCCGGGGGCGAGAGACCCAGTACTTC
TRBV19,TRBJ2-5,TRBD1,.,CASSRQGVETQYF,TGTGCCAGTAGCAGACAGGGTGTGGAGACCCAGTACTTC
TRBV6-5,TRBJ1-4,.,once,CASSLGPDVHEKLFF,TGTGCCAGCAGTTTGGGACCGGATGTTCATGAAAAACTGTTTTTT
TRBV6-1,TRBJ2-1,.,once,CASSQERGSEQFF,TGTGCCAGCAGCCAAGAGAGAGGTAGTGAGCAGTTCTTC
TRBV7-3,TRBJ2-2,TRBD2,.,CASSWKGTSNTGELFF,TGTGCCAGCAGCTGGAAGGGGACTAGTAACACCGGGGAGCTGTTTTTT
TRBV5-1,TRBJ2-5,.,few,CASSLRVSTETQYF,TGCGCCAGCAGCCTCCGGGTCTCCACGGAGACCCAGTACTTC
TRBV2,TRBJ1-4,TRBD1,many,CATKQGGDYEKLFF,TGTGCCACCAAACAGGGGGGGGATTATGAAAAACTGTTTTTT
TRBV2,TRBJ1-5,.,.,CASSDRGDLPQHF,TGTGCCAGCAGTGATCGGGGGGATTTGCCCCAGCATTTT
TRBV18,TRBJ1-1,TRBD1,.,CASSPNRGRKNTEAFF,TGTGCCAGCTCACCCAACAGGGGAAGGAAAAACACTGAAGCTTTCTTT
TRBV5-1,TRBJ1-4,.,.,CASSAFPRTANEKLFF,TGCGCCAGCAGCGCCTTTCCCAGGACAGCTAATGAAAAACTGTTTTTT
TRBV25-1,TRBJ2-5,.,.,CASSEYIGGEGEQYF,TGTGCCAGCAGTGAATATATCGGGGGTGAAGGGGAGCAGTACTTC
TRBV5-4,TRBJ1-2,.,once,CASSFDGSNYGYTF,TGTGCCAGCAGCTTCGACGGTTCTAACTATGGCTACACCTTC
TRBV10-3,TRBJ1-2,TRBD1,.,CAISKGGQGDYGYTF,TGTGCCATCAGTAAAGGGGGACAGGGGGACTATGGCTACACCTTC
TRBV5-3,TRBJ2-1,TRBD2,once,CARSPPPSGPSYNEQFF,TGTGCCAGAAGCCCACCCCCTAGCGGCCCTTCCTACAATGAGCAGTTCTTC
TRBV5-4,TRBJ2-5,TRBD1,once,CASSLLGGQGETQYF,TGTGCCAGCAGCTTGTTAGGGGGCCAGGGAGAGACCCAGTACTTC
TRBV7-9,TRBJ2-5,TRBD1,.,CASSLVRGQRRQETQYF,TGTGCCAGCAGCTTAGTTAGGGGGCAGCGGAGACAAGAGACCCAGTACTTC